These 20 T cell receptor beta chains came from one sample sequenced in a study of shared clonotypes between healthy human individuals. Sequencing used immunoSEQ multiplex PCR; TCRdb keeps in-frame clones, though not all of them. The table records about 1.5 million clones, approximately 98% of them present only once. Specimen: naive CD4+ T cells sorted from blood. The subset was: CD45RA+ positively selected. All receptors derive from a man younger than 40 in good health.

CDR3 in amino acids: CASSLDARVGNQPQHF. CDR3 nucleotides: TGTGCCAGCAGCTTGGATGCCAGGGTCGGCAATCAGCCCCAGCATTTT. The chain employs TRBV5-5 and TRBJ1-5; a weak D match, TRBD1 (5 bases). V was clipped by 0 bases and J by 2 bases, with 12 bases between them. This CDR3 comprises 16 residues. Germline V gene lookup returns CDR1 SGHKS and CDR2 YYEKEE (reference sequence).

V gene TRBV2 combines with J gene TRBJ2-1; D is ambiguous. Germline CDR1 and CDR2: SNHLY and FYNNEI. The V end lost 5 bases, the J end lost 0 bases, and 11 bases lay between the germline ends. The CDR3 has 15 residues. CDR3 bases: TGTGCCAGCAGTTCTCTAGTGAGCTCCTACAATGAGCAGTTCTTC. Protein product: CASSSLVSSYNEQFF.

The chain has TRBV11-1 and TRBJ2-1; TRBD2 is a possible D gene (5 bases). V lost 2 bases and J lost 1, with 12 bases in between. Germline CDR1 and CDR2: SGHAT and FQDESV (reference sequence). CDR3 length: 16 amino acids. As DNA, the CDR3 is TGTGCCAGCAGCTTACCTCCGACTAAATCCTACAATGAGCAGTTCTTC. Its translation is CASSLPPTKSYNEQFF.

The rearrangement links TRBV5-6 to TRBJ2-5; D is ambiguous. CDR3 length equals 14 residues. V was cut by 4 bases and J by 2 bases, with 12 bases left in between. From germline, CDR1 is SGHDT and CDR2 YYEEEE. CDR3 protein: CASSRELRQETQYF. The CDR3, as DNA: TGTGCCAGCAGCCGAGAACTACGACAAGAGACCCAGTACTTC.

The genes are TRBV6-5 and TRBJ1-5; no definite D call. The CDR3 totals 14 residues. Per germline, CDR1 MNHEY and CDR2 SVGAGI. V lost 2 bases and J lost 4, with 9 bases in between. For the CDR3, the DNA is TGTGCCAGCAGTTACACGATAGGTAATCAGCCCCAGCATTTT. Translating it yields CASSYTIGNQPQHF.

V is TRBV14 and J is TRBJ1-3; tentative D call: TRBD1 (5 bases). CDR3 length equals 16 residues. Trimming left V 0 bases short and J 0 bases short, with 9 bases between. Germline CDR1 is SGHDN and CDR2 is FVKESK. CDR3 in DNA: TGTGCCAGCAGCCAAGAGGGACTTTTCTCTGGAAACACCATATATTTT. Protein: CASSQEGLFSGNTIYF.

The chain combines TRBV7-9 with TRBJ2-5; D might be TRBD1 (5 bases). Trimming cost V 5 bases and J 3 bases, with 7 bases left between them. The length of the CDR3 is 12 residues. Germline loops: CDR1 SEHNR, CDR2 FQNEAQ (reference sequence). This chain's CDR3 is CASSRREETQYF. CDR3 nucleotides: TGTGCCAGCAGCCGCAGGGAAGAGACCCAGTACTTC.

The rearrangement links TRBV28 to TRBJ1-2; 11 bases agree with TRBD1. V gave up 10 bases and J gave up 3 bases; unmatched junction bases: 4. This CDR3 contains 13 residues. Germline CDR1 MDHEN, CDR2 SYDVKM. This CDR3 is CATRGQGDYGYTF. For the CDR3, the DNA is TGTGCCACGAGGGGACAGGGGGACTATGGCTACACCTTC.

This rearrangement joins TRBV7-2 to TRBJ2-3, with TRBD2 as a possible D gene (6 bases). The V gene lost 5 bases and the J gene lost 8 bases, with 14 bases spanning the gap. This CDR3 is built from 13 residues. Germline CDR1 reads SGHTA; CDR2 reads FQGNSA. CDR3 nucleotide sequence: TGTGCCAGCAGCCTTTCGACTAGTGGTACGCAGTATTTT. This encodes CASSLSTSGTQYF. Full variable domain (missing parts from reference TRBV7-2 and TRBJ2-3): GAGVSQSPSNKVTEKGKDVELRCDPISGHTALYWYRQSLGQGLEFLIYFQGNSAPDKSGLPSDRFSAERTGGSVSTLTIQRTQQEDSAVYLCASSLSTSGTQYFGPGTRLTVL.

The chain links TRBV5-1 to TRBJ1-5; D is undetermined. The CDR3 consists of 14 residues. Looked up from germline, CDR1 is SGHRS and CDR2 is YFSETQ. Trimming removed 2 bases at V and 4 bases at J, with 10 bases between. This CDR3 reads CASSLGPVNQPQHF. In DNA, the CDR3 is TGCGCCAGCAGCTTAGGGCCAGTGAATCAGCCCCAGCATTTT.

The rearrangement uses TRBV19 and TRBJ2-7; 7 nucleotides line up with TRBD1. CDR3 length: 14 residues. V lost 6 bases and J lost 3; bases outside the gene matches: 8. Germline values: CDR1 LNHDA, CDR2 SQIVND (reference sequence). The CDR3 nucleotides are TGTGCCAGTAGGAACAGGGGAACCCACTACGAGCAGTACTTC. It codes for CASRNRGTHYEQYF.

The chain couples TRBV5-4 to TRBJ2-2, with 11 bases aligning to TRBD2. Germline loops: CDR1 SGHNT, CDR2 YYREEE (reference sequence). This CDR3 has 16 amino acids. V lost 4 bases to trimming and J lost 1 base; unmatched junction nucleotides: 3. CDR3 nucleotides: TGTGCCAGCAGCCCCACTAGCGGGAGGAACACCGGGGAGCTGTTTTTT. Protein sequence: CASSPTSGRNTGELFF.

The chain carries TRBV4-2 and TRBJ1-2; D not resolved. V lost 0 bases to trimming and J lost 8 bases, with 13 bases between them. CDR3 size: 14 residues. Germline assignment: CDR1 LGHNA and CDR2 YNFKEQ. The CDR3 nucleotides read TGTGCCAGCAGCCAAGACGGCACGAGGGAGGGCTACACCTTC. This sequence encodes CASSQDGTREGYTF.

This rearrangement joins TRBV5-1 to TRBJ2-1; D is unresolved. Germline CDR1 reads SGHRS; CDR2 reads YFSETQ. The CDR3 has 15 amino acids. V lost 0 bases, J lost 8 bases, and 15 bases lay in between. The CDR3 loop reads CASSLVHFSSDEQFF. The CDR3, as DNA: TGCGCCAGCAGCTTGGTTCATTTCTCGTCGGATGAGCAGTTCTTC.

V is TRBV10-3 and J is TRBJ2-1; the D call may be TRBD1 or TRBD2 (5 bases each). Trimming removed 8 bases at V and 0 bases at J, with 29 bases between. This CDR3 spans 20 amino acids. Germline values: CDR1 ENHRY, CDR2 SYGVKD. The CDR3 here is CAIRGMLGQEDSYSYNEQFF. The CDR3, as DNA: TGTGCCATCCGGGGTATGTTAGGACAAGAAGATAGTTACTCCTACAATGAGCAGTTCTTC.

The V call is TRBV2, the J call TRBJ2-2; possibly TRBD1 for D (7 bases). In germline, CDR1 is SNHLY, CDR2 FYNNEI. The CDR3 length is 17 residues. With 8 bases removed from V and 2 bases from J, the gap between germline ends came to 21 bases. The CDR3 DNA reads TGTGCCAGCGTCCTCGGGAGAGACAGGGTAAACACCGGGGAGCTGTTTTTT. Protein: CASVLGRDRVNTGELFF.

The J gene is TRBJ2-2, the V gene TRBV18; tentative D call: TRBD1 (7 bases). V lost 3 bases and J 4 bases, leaving 15 bases between the germline ends. Germline V gene data show CDR1 as KGHSH and CDR2 as LQKENI. This CDR3 spans 16 amino acids. The CDR3 sequence is CASSPSTQGGTGELFF. The CDR3 nucleotides are TGTGCCAGCTCACCTTCGACGCAGGGGGGCACCGGGGAGCTGTTTTTT.

Details on this clone: At the DNA level, this CDR3 is encoded by other sequences in the same sample as well. V is TRBV11-2 and J is TRBJ2-7; D might be TRBD1 (6 bases). This CDR3 contains 14 residues. Germline lookup yields CDR1 SGHAT and CDR2 FQNNGV. With 1 base removed from V and 2 bases from J, the gap between germline ends came to 9 bases. The CDR3 reads CASSLAQGPYEQYF. The CDR3 DNA sequence: TGTGCCAGCAGCTTAGCCCAGGGGCCCTACGAGCAGTACTTC.

The chain is built from TRBV10-3 and TRBJ2-7; 7 nucleotides match TRBD1. The junction had 1 base not matched to a gene; V was cut back by 2 bases and J by 3 bases. The V gene's germline CDR1 is ENHRY and CDR2 SYGVKD. The length of the CDR3 is 13 residues. CDR3 amino acids: CAISEDRDYEQYF. The CDR3 nucleotides are TGTGCCATCAGTGAGGACAGGGACTACGAGCAGTACTTC.

This CDR3 reads CASSEISAGVLYNEQFF. The CDR3, as DNA: TGTGCCAGCAGTGAAATATCGGCGGGAGTTTTATACAATGAGCAGTTCTTC. The chain carries TRBV6-1 and TRBJ2-1; the match to TRBD2 covers 7 bases. The V and J ends lost 2 bases and 4 bases, in that order; junction bases with no gene match: 11. This CDR3 is built from 17 residues. Germline CDR1 MNHNS, CDR2 SASEGT.